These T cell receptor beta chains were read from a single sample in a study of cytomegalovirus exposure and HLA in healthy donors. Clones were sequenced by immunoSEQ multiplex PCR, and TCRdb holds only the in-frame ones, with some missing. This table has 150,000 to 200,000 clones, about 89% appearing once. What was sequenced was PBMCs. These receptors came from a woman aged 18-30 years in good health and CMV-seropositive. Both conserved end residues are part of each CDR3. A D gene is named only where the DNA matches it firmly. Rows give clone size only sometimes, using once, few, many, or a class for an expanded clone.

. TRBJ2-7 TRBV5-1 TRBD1 CASSPWTGSYEQYF TGCGCCAGCAGCCCCTGGACAGGGAGCTACGAGCAGTACTTC
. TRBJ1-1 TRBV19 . CASIPGRRADTEAFF TGTGCCAGCATCCCAGGCAGGCGGGCGGACACTGAAGCTTTCTTT
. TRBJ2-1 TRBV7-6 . CASSLGAASTYNEQFF TGTGCCAGCAGCTTAGGAGCCGCATCCACCTACAATGAGCAGTTCTTC
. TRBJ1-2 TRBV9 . CASSPRGGGNYGYTF TGTGCCAGCAGCCCGCGCGGGGGGGGGAACTATGGCTACACCTTC
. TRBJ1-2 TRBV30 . CAWSVPRRAANYGYTF TGTGCCTGGAGTGTACCGAGGAGGGCAGCTAACTATGGCTACACCTTC
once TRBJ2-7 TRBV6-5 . CASGPGHSEQYF TGTGCCAGCGGCCCCGGACACTCCGAGCAGTACTTC
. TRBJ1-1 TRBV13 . CASSLMRNTEAFF TGTGCCAGCAGCTTAATGCGGAACACTGAAGCTTTCTTT
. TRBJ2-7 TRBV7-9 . CASSSDWSSYEQYF TGTGCCAGCAGCTCCGACTGGAGCTCCTACGAGCAGTACTTC
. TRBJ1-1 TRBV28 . CASAVWGEGTEAFF TGTGCCAGCGCCGTGTGGGGGGAGGGAACTGAAGCTTTCTTT
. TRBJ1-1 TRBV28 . CASSLFGGLNTEAFF TGTGCCAGCAGTTTATTTGGCGGCCTGAACACTGAAGCTTTCTTT
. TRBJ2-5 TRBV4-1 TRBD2 CASSHRTSGTGGQETQYF TGCGCCAGCAGCCATCGGACTAGCGGGACCGGGGGGCAAGAGACCCAGTACTTC
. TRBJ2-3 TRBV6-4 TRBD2 CASSGLAGADTQYF TGTGCCAGCAGTGGACTAGCGGGAGCAGATACGCAGTATTTT
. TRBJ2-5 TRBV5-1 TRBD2 CASSTAAGGPGETQYF TGCGCCAGCAGCACTGCAGCGGGAGGGCCGGGGGAGACCCAGTACTTC
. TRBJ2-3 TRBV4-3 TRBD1 CASSQEGSGGADTQYF TGCGCCAGCAGCCAAGAGGGGTCAGGGGGCGCAGATACGCAGTATTTT
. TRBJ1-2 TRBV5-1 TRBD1 CASSQQPGQGALSGYTF TGCGCCAGCAGTCAACAACCGGGACAGGGGGCGCTGTCTGGCTACACCTTC
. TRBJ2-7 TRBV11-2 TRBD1 CASSLTRQGSYEQYF TGTGCCAGCAGCCTAACCCGACAGGGCTCCTACGAGCAGTACTTC
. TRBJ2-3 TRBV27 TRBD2 CASSLWASGTGDTQYF TGTGCCAGCAGTTTATGGGCTAGCGGGACGGGAGATACGCAGTATTTT
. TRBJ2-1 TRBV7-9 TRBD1 CASSSGQISYNEQFF TGTGCCAGCAGCTCGGGACAGATCTCCTACAATGAGCAGTTCTTC
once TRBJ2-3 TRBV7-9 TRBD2 CASSTSGPGDTQYF TGTGCCAGCAGCACTAGCGGGCCAGGAGATACGCAGTATTTT
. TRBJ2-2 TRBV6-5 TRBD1 CASSYSWQGAVGELFF TGTGCCAGCAGTTACTCGTGGCAGGGGGCGGTCGGGGAGCTGTTTTTT
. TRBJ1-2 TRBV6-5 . CASRPWGGTYGYTF TGTGCCAGCAGGCCTTGGGGAGGGACCTATGGCTACACCTTC
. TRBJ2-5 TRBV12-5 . CASALGGGGETQYF TGTGCTAGTGCCCTGGGGGGTGGGGGAGAGACCCAGTACTTC
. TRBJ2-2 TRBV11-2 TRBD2 CASSLAGGNTGELFF TGTGCCAGCAGTCTAGCGGGGGGGAACACCGGGGAGCTGTTTTTT
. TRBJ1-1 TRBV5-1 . CASSSDGGRRTEAFF TGCGCCAGCAGCTCGGACGGGGGGCGTCGTACTGAAGCTTTCTTT
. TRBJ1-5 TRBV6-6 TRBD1 CASSYSGTDNQPQHF TGTGCCAGCAGTTACTCAGGGACAGACAATCAGCCCCAGCATTTT
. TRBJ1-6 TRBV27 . CASSSSGTNLGGVSPLHF TGTGCCAGCAGCTCGTCCGGGACGAACCTTGGGGGGGTTTCACCCCTCCACTTT
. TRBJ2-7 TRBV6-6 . CASSYSRQGKGQYF TGTGCCAGCAGTTACTCACGCCAGGGGAAGGGGCAGTACTTC
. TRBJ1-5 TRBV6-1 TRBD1 CASSVGRGRQGRNQPQHF TGTGCCAGCAGTGTAGGACGGGGAAGACAGGGAAGGAATCAGCCCCAGCATTTT
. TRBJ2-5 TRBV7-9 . CASSMQGTYLPETQYF TGTGCCAGCAGTATGCAGGGAACTTACCTTCCGGAGACCCAGTACTTC
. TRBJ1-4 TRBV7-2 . CASSLGSVPNEKLFF TGTGCCAGCAGCTTAGGTTCGGTCCCAAATGAAAAACTGTTTTTT
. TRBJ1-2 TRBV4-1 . CASSPIGRFGYTF TGCGCCAGCAGCCCAATAGGGAGGTTCGGCTACACCTTC
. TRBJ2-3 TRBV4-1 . CASSQPGITDTQYF TGCGCCAGCAGCCAACCAGGGATCACAGATACGCAGTATTTT
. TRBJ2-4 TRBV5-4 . CASSLRTVNIQYF TGTGCCAGCAGCTTGAGGACAGTAAACATTCAGTACTTC
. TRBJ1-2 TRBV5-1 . CASSPVGPGDGYTF TGCGCCAGCAGCCCTGTCGGCCCAGGGGATGGCTACACCTTC
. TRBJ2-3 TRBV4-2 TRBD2 CASSQALRLAGGPNTQYF TGTGCCAGCAGCCAAGCCCTCCGACTAGCGGGGGGGCCAAATACGCAGTATTTT
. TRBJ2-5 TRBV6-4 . CASSESGASETQYF TGTGCCAGCAGTGAGTCAGGGGCCAGCGAGACCCAGTACTTC
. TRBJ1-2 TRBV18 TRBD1 CASSPGQDYGYTF TGTGCCAGCTCACCGGGACAGGATTATGGCTACACCTTC
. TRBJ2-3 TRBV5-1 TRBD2 CASSLGAGGPTDTQYF TGCGCCAGCAGCTTGGGAGCGGGAGGCCCCACAGATACGCAGTATTTT
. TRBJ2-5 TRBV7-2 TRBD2 CASSYGLAGGAETQYF TGTGCCAGCAGCTACGGACTAGCGGGGGGTGCGGAGACCCAGTACTTC
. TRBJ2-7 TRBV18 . CASSGGSYEQYF TGTGCCAGCTCAGGGGGGTCCTACGAGCAGTACTTC
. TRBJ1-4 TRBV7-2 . CASSLGGRNNEKLFF TGTGCCAGCAGCTTAGGTGGTAGAAACAATGAAAAACTGTTTTTT
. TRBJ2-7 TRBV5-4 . CASSLPTGYEQYF TGTGCCAGCAGCTTGCCCACTGGCTACGAGCAGTACTTC
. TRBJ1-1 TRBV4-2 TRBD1 CASSLDRGNTEAFF TGTGCCAGCAGCCTTGACAGGGGAAACACTGAAGCTTTCTTT
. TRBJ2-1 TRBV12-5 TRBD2 CASGIGGADMFF TGTGCTAGTGGCATCGGGGGGGCCGATATGTTCTTC
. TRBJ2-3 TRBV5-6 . CASTITGPSTDTQYF TGTGCCAGCACCATAACAGGGCCTAGCACAGATACGCAGTATTTT
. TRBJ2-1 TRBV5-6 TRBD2 CASTPGGGEQFF TGTGCCAGCACCCCCGGGGGGGGTGAGCAGTTCTTC
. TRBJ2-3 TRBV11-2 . CASSLRRSSTDTQYF TGTGCCAGCAGCTTGAGGAGATCTAGCACAGATACGCAGTATTTT
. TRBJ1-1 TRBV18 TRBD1 CASSLGDRVGEAFF TGTGCCAGCTCACTTGGGGACAGGGTAGGTGAAGCTTTCTTT
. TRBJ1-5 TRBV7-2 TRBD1 CASSRSGTGYSNQPQHF TGTGCCAGCAGCCGATCCGGGACAGGCTATAGCAATCAGCCCCAGCATTTT